The 7 T cell receptor beta chains below all came from one sample that was sequenced in a study of T cell repertoires in cytomegalovirus infection. In TCRdb, the reads were re-called with MiXCR into one record per CDR3 protein. The table shows 200,000 to 300,000 distinct CDR3 sequences, with 9% to 15% occurring only once. Sequenced sample: PBMCs. Receptor source: a human donor in good health (CMV status not recorded). Some clones in this sample may be carry-over from other donors' samples.

This chain links TRBV19 with TRBJ2-1; 11 bases line up with TRBD2. The trim removed 4 bases at V and 4 bases at J, leaving 3 bases unmatched. CDR3 length: 15 residues. CDR1 is LNHDA, CDR2 SQIVND, per germline (reference sequence). CDR3 protein: CASSTVAGGYNEQFF. CDR3 coding DNA: TGTGCCAGTAGTACGGTAGCGGGAGGGTACAATGAGCAGTTCTTC.

This clonotype was counted ten times or more. Here the CDR3 reads CASRAQGDDGYTF. CDR3 sequence (DNA): TGTGCCAGCAGGGCACAGGGGGACGATGGCTACACCTTC. V and J are TRBV28 and TRBJ1-2, with 8 bases that match TRBD1. The CDR3 is 13 residues long. After removal of 6 bases from V and 6 bases from J, the junction contained 6 bases not matched to a gene. The germline V gene has CDR1 MDHEN and CDR2 SYDVKM.

The table lists this clonotype with a few counts. The V gene is TRBV2, the J gene TRBJ2-5; D may correspond to TRBD1 or TRBD2 (6 bases each). The ends were cut back, 2 bases at V and 7 bases at J, with 17 bases in the middle. The CDR3 is made up of 15 amino acids. Germline V lookup: CDR1 SNHLY, CDR2 FYNNEI. The CDR3 DNA sequence: TGTGCCAGCAGTGAAACCCTGGGGGGCACGGGGACCCAGTACTTC. Protein sequence: CASSETLGGTGTQYF.

The chain recombines TRBV24-1 with TRBJ1-1, with D unresolved. Germline V gives CDR1 KGHDR, CDR2 SFDVKD. Trimming left V 4 bases short and J 5 bases short, with 10 bases between. This CDR3 is 13 amino acids long. The CDR3 region has the DNA TGTGCCACCAGTGAAATCGGACGGACTGAAGCTTTCTTT. Residues: CATSEIGRTEAFF.

This clonotype has at least ten counts. In DNA form, the CDR3 reads TGTGCCAGCAGTTACGGGGGGGAAGGGGCTTTCTTT. It encodes CASSYGGEGAFF. The chain links TRBV6-6 to TRBJ1-1, with D possibly matching TRBD1 (5 bases). The CDR3 is 12 residues long. The V end lost 2 bases, the J end lost 11 bases, and 12 bases lay between the germline ends. Germline V lookup: CDR1 MNHNY, CDR2 SVGAGI (reference sequence).

This chain connects TRBV7-2 to TRBJ2-7; unclear D gene. Trimming removed 4 bases at V and 3 bases at J, with 13 bases between. This CDR3 spans 14 amino acids. Germline values: CDR1 SGHTA, CDR2 FQGNSA. DNA of the CDR3: TGTGCCAGCAGCTCCGCGGCCCACAACTACGAGCAGTACTTC. This sequence encodes CASSSAAHNYEQYF.

This clonotype came up many times. The chain links TRBV7-2 to TRBJ2-3; a possible D gene is TRBD2 (6 bases). The CDR3 is made up of 15 amino acids. The germline CDR1 and CDR2 sequences are SGHTA and FQGNSA. Trimming removed 2 bases from V and 2 bases from J, with 11 bases in between. Here the CDR3 reads CASSLSGVHTDTQYF. CDR3 DNA: TGTGCCAGCAGCTTATCGGGGGTGCACACAGATACGCAGTATTTT. The entire variable domain, with the rest obtained from reference TRBV7-2 and TRBJ2-3, is as follows: GAGVSQSPSNKVTEKGKDVELRCDPISGHTALYWYRQSLGQGLEFLIYFQGNSAPDKSGLPSDRFSAERTGGSVSTLTIQRTQQEDSAVYLCASSLSGVHTDTQYFGPGTRLTVL.